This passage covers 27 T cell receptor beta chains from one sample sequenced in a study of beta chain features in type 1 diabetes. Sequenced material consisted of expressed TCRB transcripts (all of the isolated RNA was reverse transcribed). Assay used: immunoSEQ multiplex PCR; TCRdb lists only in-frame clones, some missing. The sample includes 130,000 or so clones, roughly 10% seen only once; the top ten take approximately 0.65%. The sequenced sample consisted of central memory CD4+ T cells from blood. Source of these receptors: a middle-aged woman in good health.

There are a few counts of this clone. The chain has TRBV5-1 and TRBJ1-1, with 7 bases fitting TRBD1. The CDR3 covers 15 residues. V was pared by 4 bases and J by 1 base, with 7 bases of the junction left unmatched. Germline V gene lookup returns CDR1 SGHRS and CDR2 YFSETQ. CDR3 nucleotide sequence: TGCGCCAGCAGCGTACGACAGGGTGGGAACACTGAAGCTTTCTTT. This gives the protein CASSVRQGGNTEAFF.

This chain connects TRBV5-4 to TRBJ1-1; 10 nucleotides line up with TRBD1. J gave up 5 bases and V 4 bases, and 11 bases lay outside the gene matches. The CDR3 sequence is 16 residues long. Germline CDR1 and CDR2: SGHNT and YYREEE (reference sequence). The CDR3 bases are TGTGCCAGCAGCCAACCCTCAGACAGGGGGCAGACTGAAGCTTTCTTT. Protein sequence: CASSQPSDRGQTEAFF.

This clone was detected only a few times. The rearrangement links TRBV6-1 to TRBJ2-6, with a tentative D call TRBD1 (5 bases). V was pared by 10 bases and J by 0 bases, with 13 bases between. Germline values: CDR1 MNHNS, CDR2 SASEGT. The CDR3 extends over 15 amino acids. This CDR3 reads CATYPGNSGANVLTF. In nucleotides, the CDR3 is TGTGCCACTTATCCAGGGAACTCTGGGGCCAACGTCCTGACTTTC.

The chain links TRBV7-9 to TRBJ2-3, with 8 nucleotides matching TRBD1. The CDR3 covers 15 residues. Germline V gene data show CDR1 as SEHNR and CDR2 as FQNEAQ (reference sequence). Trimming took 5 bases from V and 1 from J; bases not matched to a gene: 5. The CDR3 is CASSQDRAGTDTQYF. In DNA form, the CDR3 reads TGTGCCAGCAGCCAGGACAGGGCTGGCACAGATACGCAGTATTTT.

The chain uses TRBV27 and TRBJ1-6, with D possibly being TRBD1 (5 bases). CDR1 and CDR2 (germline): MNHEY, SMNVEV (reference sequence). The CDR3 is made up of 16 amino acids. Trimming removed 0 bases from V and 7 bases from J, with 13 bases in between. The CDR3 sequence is CASSLSGGGWNSPLHF. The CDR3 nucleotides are TGTGCCAGCAGTTTATCCGGGGGGGGATGGAATTCACCCCTCCACTTT.

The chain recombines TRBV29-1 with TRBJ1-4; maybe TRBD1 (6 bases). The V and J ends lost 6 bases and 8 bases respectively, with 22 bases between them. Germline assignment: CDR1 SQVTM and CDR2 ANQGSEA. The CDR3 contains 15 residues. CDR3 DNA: TGCAGCGTCTCCTCAGTTACAGGGATTATCGAAAAACTGTTTTTT. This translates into CSVSSVTGIIEKLFF.

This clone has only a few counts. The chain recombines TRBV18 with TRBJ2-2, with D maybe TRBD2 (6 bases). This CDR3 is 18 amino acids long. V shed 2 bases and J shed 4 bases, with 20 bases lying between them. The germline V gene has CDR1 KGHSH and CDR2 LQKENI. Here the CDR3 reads CASSPVSTAGKGTGELFF. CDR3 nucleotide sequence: TGTGCCAGCTCACCAGTGTCTACGGCGGGGAAGGGCACCGGGGAGCTGTTTTTT.

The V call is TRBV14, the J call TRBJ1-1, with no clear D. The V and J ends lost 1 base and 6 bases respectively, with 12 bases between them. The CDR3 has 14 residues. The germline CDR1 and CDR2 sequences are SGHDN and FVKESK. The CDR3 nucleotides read TGTGCCAGCAGCCAAGGAATACTGAGGGCTGAAGCTTTCTTT. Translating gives CASSQGILRAEAFF.

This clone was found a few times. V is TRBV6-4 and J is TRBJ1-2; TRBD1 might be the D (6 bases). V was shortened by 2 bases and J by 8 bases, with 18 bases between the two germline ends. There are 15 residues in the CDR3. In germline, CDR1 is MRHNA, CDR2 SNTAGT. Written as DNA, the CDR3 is TGTGCCAGCAGTGACATATGGGGGCCCATGGGAGGCTACACCTTC. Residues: CASSDIWGPMGGYTF.

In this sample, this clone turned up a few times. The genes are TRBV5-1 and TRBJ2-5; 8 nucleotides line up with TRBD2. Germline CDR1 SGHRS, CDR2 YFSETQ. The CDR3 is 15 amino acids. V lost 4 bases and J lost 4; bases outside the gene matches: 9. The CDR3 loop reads CASSPVPGGGETQYF. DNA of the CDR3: TGCGCCAGCAGCCCGGTCCCGGGGGGGGGAGAGACCCAGTACTTC. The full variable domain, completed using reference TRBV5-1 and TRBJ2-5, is KAGVTQTPRYLIKTRGQQVTLSCSPISGHRSVSWYQQTPGQGLQFLFEYFSETQRNKGNFPGRFSGRQFSNSRSEMNVSTLELGDSALYLCASSPVPGGGETQYFGPGTRLLVL.

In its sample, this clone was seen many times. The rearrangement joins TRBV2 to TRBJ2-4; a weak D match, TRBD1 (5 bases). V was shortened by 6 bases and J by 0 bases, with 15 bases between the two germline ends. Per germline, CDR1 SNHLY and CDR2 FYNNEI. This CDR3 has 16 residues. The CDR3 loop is CASRVVGAIAKNIQYF. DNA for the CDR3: TGTGCCAGCAGGGTGGTAGGGGCTATAGCCAAAAACATTCAGTACTTC.

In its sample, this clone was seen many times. The CDR3 DNA sequence: TGTGCCAGCAGCTTCACCCTGGCAGCGGGGCTCGAGCAGTACTTC. This encodes CASSFTLAAGLEQYF. This sequence joins TRBV7-2 and TRBJ2-7; 7 bases are shared with TRBD2. This CDR3 has 15 residues. CDR1 and CDR2 from the germline V gene are SGHTA and FQGNSA. Trimming removed 3 bases from V and 6 bases from J; junction bases left unmatched: 11.

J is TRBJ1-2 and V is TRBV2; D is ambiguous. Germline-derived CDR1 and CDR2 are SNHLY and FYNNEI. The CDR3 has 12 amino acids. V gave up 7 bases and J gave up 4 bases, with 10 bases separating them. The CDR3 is CASKRSSYGYTF. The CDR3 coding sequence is TGTGCCAGCAAACGATCGAGCTATGGCTACACCTTC. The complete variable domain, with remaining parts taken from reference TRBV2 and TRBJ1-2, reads EPEVTQTPSHQVTQMGQEVILRCVPISNHLYFYWYRQILGQKVEFLVSFYNNEISEKSEIFDDQFSVERPDGSNFTLKIRSTKLEDSAMYFCASKRSSYGYTFGSGTRLTVV.

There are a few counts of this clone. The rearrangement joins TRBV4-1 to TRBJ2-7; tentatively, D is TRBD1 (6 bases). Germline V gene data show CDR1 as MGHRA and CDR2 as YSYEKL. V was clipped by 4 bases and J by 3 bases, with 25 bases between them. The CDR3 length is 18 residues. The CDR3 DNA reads TGCGCCAGCAGCCTTCGGAACCTCAGGGACACACCTTACTACGAGCAGTACTTC. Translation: CASSLRNLRDTPYYEQYF.

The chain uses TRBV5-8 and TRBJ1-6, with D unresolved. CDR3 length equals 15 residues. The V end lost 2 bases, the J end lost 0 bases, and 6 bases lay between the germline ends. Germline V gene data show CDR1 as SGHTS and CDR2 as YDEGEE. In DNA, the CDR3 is TGTGCCAGCAGCTTTGTATTCTCCTATAATTCACCCCTCCACTTT. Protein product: CASSFVFSYNSPLHF.

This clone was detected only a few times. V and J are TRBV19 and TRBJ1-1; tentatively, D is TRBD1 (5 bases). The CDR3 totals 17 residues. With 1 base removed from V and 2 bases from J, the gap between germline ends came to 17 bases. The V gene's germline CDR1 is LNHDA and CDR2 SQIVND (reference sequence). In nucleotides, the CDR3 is TGTGCCAGTAGTATAGCTACAAGGGGAACACTCAACACTGAAGCTTTCTTT. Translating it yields CASSIATRGTLNTEAFF.

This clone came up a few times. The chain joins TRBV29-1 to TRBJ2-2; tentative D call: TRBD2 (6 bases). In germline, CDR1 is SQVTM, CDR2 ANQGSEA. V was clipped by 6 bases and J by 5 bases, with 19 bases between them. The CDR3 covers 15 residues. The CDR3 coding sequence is TGCAGCGTCTCCAAGACTGGCGGAGGGACCGGGGAGCTGTTTTTT. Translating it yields CSVSKTGGGTGELFF.

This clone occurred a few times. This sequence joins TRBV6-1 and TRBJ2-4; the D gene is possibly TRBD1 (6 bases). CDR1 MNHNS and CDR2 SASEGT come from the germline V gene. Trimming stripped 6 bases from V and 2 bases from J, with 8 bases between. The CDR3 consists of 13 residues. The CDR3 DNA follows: TGTGCCAGCAGAGGACAGACCAAAAACATTCAGTACTTC. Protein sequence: CASRGQTKNIQYF.

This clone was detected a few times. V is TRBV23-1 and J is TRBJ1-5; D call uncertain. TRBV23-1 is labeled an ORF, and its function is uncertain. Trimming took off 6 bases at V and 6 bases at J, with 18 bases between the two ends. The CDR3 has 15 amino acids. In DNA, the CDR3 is TGCGCCAGCAGCCAAGCGTCCATTTCTGGTCAGCCCCAGCATTTT. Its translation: CASSQASISGQPQHF.

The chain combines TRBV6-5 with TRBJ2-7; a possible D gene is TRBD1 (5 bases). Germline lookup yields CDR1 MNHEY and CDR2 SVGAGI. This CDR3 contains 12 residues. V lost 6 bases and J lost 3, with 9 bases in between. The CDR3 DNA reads TGTGCCAGCAGGAGACAGAACTACGAGCAGTACTTC. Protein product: CASRRQNYEQYF.

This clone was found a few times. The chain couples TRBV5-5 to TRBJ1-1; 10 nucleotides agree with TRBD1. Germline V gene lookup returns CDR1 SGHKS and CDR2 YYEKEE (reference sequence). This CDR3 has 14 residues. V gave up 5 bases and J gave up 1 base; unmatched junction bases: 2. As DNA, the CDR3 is TGTGCCAGCAGTCGACAGGGGGCGAACACTGAAGCTTTCTTT. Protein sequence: CASSRQGANTEAFF.

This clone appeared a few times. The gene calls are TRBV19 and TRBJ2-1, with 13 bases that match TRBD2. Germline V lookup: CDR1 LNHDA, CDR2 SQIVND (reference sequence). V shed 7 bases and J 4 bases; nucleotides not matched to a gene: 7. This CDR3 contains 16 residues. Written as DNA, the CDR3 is TGTGCCAGTAAAACTAGCGGGGGGGCAATATACAATGAGCAGTTCTTC. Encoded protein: CASKTSGGAIYNEQFF. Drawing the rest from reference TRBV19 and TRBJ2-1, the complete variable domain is DGGITQSPKYLFRKEGQNVTLSCEQNLNHDAMYWYRQDPGQGLRLIYYSQIVNDFQKGDIAEGYSVSREKKESFPLTVTSAQKNPTAFYLCASKTSGGAIYNEQFFGPGTRLTVL.

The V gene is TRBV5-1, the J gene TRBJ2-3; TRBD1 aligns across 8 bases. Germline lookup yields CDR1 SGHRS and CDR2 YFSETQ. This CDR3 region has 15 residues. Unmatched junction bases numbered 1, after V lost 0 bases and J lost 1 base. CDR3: CASSLETGGTDTQYF. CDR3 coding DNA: TGCGCCAGCAGCTTGGAGACAGGGGGCACAGATACGCAGTATTTT.

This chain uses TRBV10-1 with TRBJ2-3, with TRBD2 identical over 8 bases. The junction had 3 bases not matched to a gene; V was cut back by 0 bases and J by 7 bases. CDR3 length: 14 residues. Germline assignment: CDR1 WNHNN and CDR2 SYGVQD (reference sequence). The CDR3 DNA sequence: TGCGCCAGCAGTGAGTCGCGGGGGGATTATACGCAGTATTTT. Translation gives CASSESRGDYTQYF.

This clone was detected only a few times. The DNA for the CDR3 is TGTGCCAGTATGGGGACAGGGGCTGGGGCCAACGTCCTGACTTTC. Residues: CASMGTGAGANVLTF. The chain carries TRBV19 and TRBJ2-6; 10 bases map to TRBD1. After removal of 7 bases from V and 2 bases from J, the junction contained 2 bases not matched to a gene. CDR1 and CDR2 (germline): LNHDA, SQIVND (reference sequence). The length of the CDR3 is 15 residues.

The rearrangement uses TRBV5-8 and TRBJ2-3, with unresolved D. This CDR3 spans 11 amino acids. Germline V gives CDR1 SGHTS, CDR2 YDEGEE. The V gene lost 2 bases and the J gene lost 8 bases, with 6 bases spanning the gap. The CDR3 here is CASSLISTQYF. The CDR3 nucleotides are TGTGCCAGCAGCTTAATTAGTACGCAGTATTTT.

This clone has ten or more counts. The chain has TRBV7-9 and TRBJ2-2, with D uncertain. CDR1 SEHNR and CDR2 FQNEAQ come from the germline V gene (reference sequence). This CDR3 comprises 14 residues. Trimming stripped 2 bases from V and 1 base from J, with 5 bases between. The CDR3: CASSLSVNTGELFF. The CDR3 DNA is TGTGCCAGCAGCTTATCGGTGAACACCGGGGAGCTGTTTTTT.